This T cell receptor beta chain was identified in a study of early T cells in non-severe SARS-CoV-2 infection. Details on this clonotype: The antigen remains undetermined. At one of its ends the junction is not consistent with the germline gene, which may arise from a read error.

This CDR3 comprises 14 residues. Germline V lookup: CDR1 LNHDA, CDR2 SQIVND (reference sequence). Tagging with unique molecular identifiers was applied to individual cDNA molecules. TCRdb called the 5' RACE reads again in MiXCR, with one record for every CDR3 protein. The sample includes about 50,000 distinct CDR3 sequences, under 8.5% of them seen just once. Study-level results: VDJdb matches were skewed toward anti-spike CD8 T cell responses.

The rearrangement uses TRBV19 and TRBJ2-1, with a possible D match to TRBD2 (6 bases). Sequenced material: whole blood. The sequence was obtained from an adult who was a healthcare worker with PCR-confirmed SARS-CoV-2 infection or an uninfected control (not recorded which). The CDR3 region is CASSLLASFNEQFF. CDR3 nucleotides: TGTGCCAGTAGTTTACTAGCCTCCTTCAATGAGCAGTTCTTC.